The 26 T cell receptor beta chains below come from one sample, sequenced in a study of T-cell reconstitution after alpha-beta-depleted transplantation in children. During its preparation, the TCRbeta library received unique molecular identifiers. TCRdb reprocessed the PCR reads with MiXCR, giving one entry per CDR3 protein. In the table there are 500,000 or so distinct CDR3 sequences, 11% of which are singletons. The sample consisted of PBMCs, mostly from graft donor cells, taken 180 days after TCRalphabeta/CD19-depleted stem cell transplant. The receptors derive from a female patient aged 2-9 years who had a stem cell transplant for aplastic anemia, so the T cells may come from the graft donor.

This clonotype was observed a handful of times. V usage is TRBV7-8 and J usage is TRBJ2-5; D could derive from TRBD1 or TRBD2 (7 bases each). Germline V CDR1 and CDR2: SGHVS, FQNEAQ. This CDR3 is 14 amino acids long. The V end was cut by 5 bases, the J end by 6 bases, with 16 bases between. The CDR3 here is CASSPRGGRKTQYF. As DNA, the CDR3 is TGTGCCAGCAGCCCCAGGGGGGGGAGAAAGACCCAGTACTTC.

As for this clonotype: This clone may be a read error of a much larger clone one base away. This chain connects TRBV29-1 to TRBJ2-1, with D perhaps TRBD1 (6 bases). Germline assignment: CDR1 SQVTM and CDR2 ANQGSEA. The germline V and J ends were trimmed by 5 bases and 9 bases, with 11 bases remaining between them. This CDR3 region has 11 residues. The CDR3 DNA is TGCAGCGTTTACAGGGCCTGTGAGCAGTTCTTC. It translates to CSVYRACEQFF.

The sample holds many counts of this clonotype. This chain joins TRBV20-1 and TRBJ2-3; tentatively, D is TRBD2 (5 bases). The germline V gene has CDR1 DFQATT and CDR2 SNEGSKA (reference sequence). Trimming shortened V by 2 bases and J by 0 bases, and 9 bases separated the two germline ends. CDR3 size: 14 residues. The CDR3 is CSARSGSSTDTQYF. The CDR3, as DNA: TGCAGTGCTAGATCGGGATCTAGCACAGATACGCAGTATTTT.

The chain recombines TRBV20-1 with TRBJ1-5; D not certain. Germline lookup yields CDR1 DFQATT and CDR2 SNEGSKA (reference sequence). The V gene lost 5 bases and the J gene lost 0 bases, with 11 bases spanning the gap. The CDR3 runs to 14 residues. The CDR3 loop is CSAPTSGSNQPQHF. In nucleotides, the CDR3 is TGCAGTGCTCCTACTAGCGGTAGCAATCAGCCCCAGCATTTT.

The rearrangement links TRBV18 to TRBJ2-1; unclear D gene. Trimming shortened V by 4 bases and J by 7 bases, and 14 bases separated the two germline ends. CDR1 is KGHSH and CDR2 is LQKENI in the germline V gene. The CDR3 is 14 amino acids. CDR3 nucleotide sequence: TGTGCCAGCTCACAAGAATTCATGACGAATGAGCAGTTCTTC. This encodes CASSQEFMTNEQFF. The whole variable domain, remainder taken from reference TRBV18 and TRBJ2-1, is NAGVMQNPRHLVRRRGQEARLRCSPMKGHSHVYWYRQLPEEGLKFMVYLQKENIIDESGMPKERFSAEFPKEGPSILRIQQVVRGDSAAYFCASSQEFMTNEQFFGPGTRLTVL.

This clonotype was seen only a few times. The gene calls are TRBV9 and TRBJ1-2, with 7 nucleotides matching TRBD1. Germline V CDR1 and CDR2: SGDLS, YYNGEE. This CDR3 comprises 15 residues. Losses at the gene ends were 3 bases for V and 2 bases for J; bases not matched to a gene: 7. This chain's CDR3 is CASSETGESNYGYTF. In DNA, the CDR3 is TGTGCCAGCAGCGAAACAGGGGAATCGAACTATGGCTACACCTTC.

A remark on this clonotype: This may be a read error: a much more frequent sequence differs by one nucleotide. The J gene is TRBJ1-1, the V gene TRBV7-2; D is perhaps TRBD1 (5 bases). Germline V gene data show CDR1 as SGHTA and CDR2 as FQGNSA. The CDR3 is 14 residues long. V lost 0 bases, J lost 5 bases, and 10 bases lay in between. The DNA of the CDR3 is TGTGCCAGCAGCTTAGCGTCCGGGGCGACTGAAGCTTTCTTT. This translates into CASSLASGATEAFF.

V and J are TRBV7-2 and TRBJ2-5; D gene unclear. Trimming cost V 1 base and J 4 bases, with 10 bases left between them. Per germline, CDR1 SGHTA and CDR2 FQGNSA. This CDR3 spans 14 amino acids. The CDR3 sequence: CASSLEGGTETQYF. Written as DNA, the CDR3 is TGTGCCAGCAGCTTAGAAGGCGGCACAGAGACCCAGTACTTC.

This clonotype was seen only a few times. The V call is TRBV7-2, the J call TRBJ2-5, with D possibly matching TRBD2 (6 bases). This CDR3 is 14 amino acids long. The germline V and J ends were trimmed by 1 base and 2 bases, with 8 bases remaining between them. Germline lookup yields CDR1 SGHTA and CDR2 FQGNSA. The CDR3 loop reads CASSLGGVQETQYF. The CDR3 region has the DNA TGTGCCAGCAGCTTAGGCGGGGTGCAAGAGACCCAGTACTTC.

The chain has TRBV5-5 and TRBJ2-7, with a weak D call TRBD1 (6 bases). Germline assignment: CDR1 SGHKS and CDR2 YYEKEE (reference sequence). The CDR3 spans 14 residues. V was shortened by 3 bases and J by 0 bases, with 10 bases between the two germline ends. The CDR3 DNA sequence: TGTGCCAGCAGCTACATACAGGGCTCCTACGAGCAGTACTTC. Translation: CASSYIQGSYEQYF.

This clonotype was detected only a few times. The chain links TRBV30 to TRBJ2-2, with 7 bases lining up with TRBD2. CDR1 is GTSNPN and CDR2 is SVGIG in the germline V gene (reference sequence). The CDR3 spans 15 residues. The V segment lost 2 bases and the J segment 6 bases; nucleotides outside the gene matches: 9. The CDR3 spells CAWSWEGGGAGELFF. As DNA, the CDR3 is TGTGCCTGGAGTTGGGAGGGAGGCGGTGCCGGGGAGCTGTTTTTT.

This clonotype was seen a handful of times. J is TRBJ1-4 and V is TRBV5-1; possible D gene TRBD1, 6 bases. Germline V gene data show CDR1 as SGHRS and CDR2 as YFSETQ. This CDR3 spans 14 amino acids. With 5 bases removed from V and 3 bases from J, the gap between germline ends came to 11 bases. The CDR3 DNA sequence: TGCGCCAGCAGACAGGGTCGGTCTAATGAAAAACTGTTTTTT. Residues: CASRQGRSNEKLFF.

This clonotype came up a few times. The chain uses TRBV7-8 and TRBJ2-5, with D perhaps matching TRBD1 (6 bases). Germline values: CDR1 SGHVS, CDR2 FQNEAQ. This CDR3 is 13 amino acids long. The ends were cut back, 6 bases at V and 5 bases at J, with 13 bases in the middle. This CDR3 is CASRQGVSETQYF. The DNA of the CDR3 is TGTGCCAGCAGACAGGGAGTATCGGAGACCCAGTACTTC. The complete variable domain, with remaining parts taken from reference TRBV7-8 and TRBJ2-5, reads GAGVSQSPRYKVAKRGQDVALRCDPISGHVSLFWYQQALGQGPEFLTYFQNEAQLDKSGLPSDRFFAERPEGSVSTLKIQRTQQEDSAVYLCASRQGVSETQYFGPGTRLLVL.

This clonotype was observed a few times. The chain is built from TRBV7-2 and TRBJ2-7, with D perhaps matching TRBD1 (5 bases). V gave up 5 bases and J gave up 3 bases, with 8 bases separating them. This CDR3 has 12 residues. Germline V gene lookup returns CDR1 SGHTA and CDR2 FQGNSA. CDR3 bases: TGTGCCAGCAGCCGACAGAACTACGAGCAGTACTTC. It is translated as CASSRQNYEQYF.

This clonotype appeared many times. V is TRBV7-2 and J is TRBJ1-1; 7 nucleotides agree with TRBD1. V shed 7 bases and J 1 base; nucleotides not matched to a gene: 12. The CDR3 length is 16 residues. From germline, CDR1 is SGHTA and CDR2 FQGNSA. The CDR3 DNA follows: TGTGCCAGCATGCTCCAACCGGGACAGCCGAACACTGAAGCTTTCTTT. This sequence encodes CASMLQPGQPNTEAFF.

This clonotype was observed many times. The V call is TRBV4-2, the J call TRBJ2-5; 10 bases map to TRBD2. CDR1 is LGHNA and CDR2 is YNFKEQ in the germline V gene. CDR3 length: 17 amino acids. The V and J ends lost 0 bases and 5 bases, in that order; junction bases with no gene match: 9. The CDR3 bases are TGTGCCAGCAGCCAAGATCCTAGCGGGGGATATGGGGAGACCCAGTACTTC. As protein: CASSQDPSGGYGETQYF.

This clonotype was counted at least ten times. The chain combines TRBV7-2 with TRBJ1-5; D call uncertain. The CDR3 consists of 12 residues. Germline loops: CDR1 SGHTA, CDR2 FQGNSA. Deletions cut 5 bases from V and 11 bases from J, with 13 bases between. CDR3 sequence: CASSQHRLAQHF. The CDR3 region has the DNA TGTGCCAGCAGCCAACACCGCCTGGCCCAGCATTTT.

This clonotype appeared a few times. The chain employs TRBV7-9 and TRBJ1-2; D ambiguous. This CDR3 contains 15 residues. With 0 bases removed from V and 8 bases from J, the gap between germline ends came to 16 bases. Germline V gene lookup returns CDR1 SEHNR and CDR2 FQNEAQ (reference sequence). The CDR3 region has the DNA TGTGCCAGCAGCTTAGCCCCCCAGGCTAAGATGGGCTACACCTTC. It translates to CASSLAPQAKMGYTF.

The V gene is TRBV28, the J gene TRBJ2-3, with D maybe TRBD2 (5 bases). Germline V CDR1 and CDR2: MDHEN, SYDVKM. V lost 3 bases to trimming and J lost 0 bases, with 10 bases between them. This CDR3 comprises 15 residues. CDR3 nucleotide sequence: TGTGCCAGCAGTTTGTTCCCGGGGAGCACAGATACGCAGTATTTT. This encodes CASSLFPGSTDTQYF. Complete variable domain (other parts from reference TRBV28 and TRBJ2-3): DVKVTQSSRYLVKRTGEKVFLECVQDMDHENMFWYRQDPGLGLRLIYFSYDVKMKEKGDIPEGYSVSREKKERFSLILESASTNQTSMYLCASSLFPGSTDTQYFGPGTRLTVL.

This sequence joins TRBV30 and TRBJ2-1; 7 positions agree with TRBD2. After removal of 5 bases from V and 6 bases from J, the junction contained 7 bases not matched to a gene. This CDR3 has 13 amino acids. Germline values: CDR1 GTSNPN, CDR2 SVGIG (reference sequence). The CDR3 region has the DNA TGTGCCTGGCTCCGGGACTACCCCAATGAGCAGTTCTTC. It encodes CAWLRDYPNEQFF. The whole variable domain, remainder taken from reference TRBV30 and TRBJ2-1, is SQTIHQWPATLVQPVGSPLSLECTVEGTSNPNLYWYRQAAGRGLQLLFYSVGIGQISSEVPQNLSASRPQDRQFILSSKKLLLSDSGFYLCAWLRDYPNEQFFGPGTRLTVL.

This clonotype appeared a few times. The chain couples TRBV4-3 to TRBJ2-1; D is unresolved. The CDR3 sequence is 14 residues long. V was pared by 4 bases and J by 5 bases, with 12 bases between. Looked up from germline, CDR1 is LGHNA and CDR2 is YSLEER. CDR3 in DNA: TGCGCCAGCAGCCCATACGACTTCGACAATGAGCAGTTCTTC. The encoded protein is CASSPYDFDNEQFF.

This clonotype was detected only a few times. The rearrangement joins TRBV3-1 to TRBJ2-7, with D unresolved. Germline loops: CDR1 LGHDT, CDR2 YNNKEL (reference sequence). The CDR3 is made up of 13 amino acids. Trimming removed 0 bases at V and 6 bases at J, with 9 bases between. This CDR3 is CASSQDLGTEQYV. CDR3 DNA sequence: TGTGCCAGCAGCCAAGATCTGGGTACCGAGCAGTACGTC.

The genes are TRBV12-3 or TRBV12-4 and TRBJ2-3; 14 bases align to TRBD2. The CDR3 sequence is 17 residues long. The V segment lost 3 bases and the J segment 5 bases; nucleotides outside the gene matches: 7. The CDR3 DNA sequence: TGTGCCAGCAGTTTTCCGGGACTAGCGGGAGTCGGAGATACGCAGTATTTT. Translated: CASSFPGLAGVGDTQYF.

The chain links TRBV6-1 to TRBJ1-1, with 8 bases that match TRBD1. The trim removed 6 bases at V and 5 bases at J, leaving 14 bases unmatched. CDR1 MNHNS and CDR2 SASEGT come from the germline V gene. This CDR3 spans 16 amino acids. The CDR3 DNA follows: TGTGCCAGCAGGCCCTTGGACAGGGACTTTCGGACTGAAGCTTTCTTT. Its translation is CASRPLDRDFRTEAFF.

This chain uses TRBV6-5 with TRBJ2-1; weak D call: TRBD1 (5 bases). The CDR3 loop spans 15 amino acids. Germline-derived CDR1 and CDR2 are MNHEY and SVGAGI. V lost 0 bases and J lost 6, with 12 bases in between. CDR3 in DNA: TGTGCCAGCAGTTACTCTTCAGGGCCCGGCAATGAGCAGTTCTTC. Its translation: CASSYSSGPGNEQFF.

This clonotype was counted between two and nine times. The chain is built from TRBV15 and TRBJ1-6; tentatively, D is TRBD1 (6 bases). Germline values: CDR1 LNHNV, CDR2 YYDKDF (reference sequence). The CDR3 extends over 15 amino acids. Trimming shortened V by 5 bases and J by 3 bases, and 11 bases separated the two germline ends. This chain's CDR3 is CATSLDRLYNSPLHF. DNA of the CDR3: TGTGCCACCAGCCTCGACAGGCTCTATAATTCACCCCTCCACTTT.